The clone carrying this TCR beta chain came up many times. No antigen is known for it. Unique molecular identifiers were used to barcode this TCRbeta library. MiXCR, run by TCRdb on the PCR reads, gives a single entry per CDR3 protein. The sample contains around 670,000 distinct CDR3 sequences, 10% to 15% of which appear only once. The CDR3 covers 14 residues. J lost 8 bases, V lost 7 bases, and 11 bases had no gene match. The data belong to a study of T-cell reconstitution after alpha-beta-depleted transplantation in children. Study results and limitations: At around two months after transplant, the alpha-beta T cells were reportedly derived from several hundred expanded clones that came from non-depleted graft cells.

The specimen was PBMCs, collected before TCRalphabeta/CD19-depleted stem cell transplant. The clonotype comes from a girl aged 2 to 9 with congenital amegakaryocytic thrombocytopenia, due to receive a stem cell transplant. The chain employs TRBV12-3 or TRBV12-4 and TRBJ2-1; 7 bases are shared with TRBD2. CDR3 DNA: TGTGCCAGCAAGACTAGCCTGCTCTTCGATGAGCAGTTCTTC. It yields the protein CASKTSLLFDEQFF.